The T cell receptor (beta chain) described here comes from a study of vaccination and CD4 T cells after COVID-19. Study-level background: The convalescents were made up of six males and four females, two of whom were Hispanic. Study-level results: In convalescent patients, 304 of 307 vaccine-specific clones were mono-reactive for SARS-CoV-2 spike.

CDR1 and CDR2 from the germline V gene are MNHNS and SASEGT. This CDR3 is 12 amino acids long. V shed 1 base and J shed 2 bases, with 0 bases lying between them. Treatment described: roughly 11-day PBMC culture with coronavirus spike peptide pools or control peptides (ViraFEST assay). This clonotype is large in the sample. The target antigen is unknown. Cultured CD4+ T cell DNA underwent sequencing with the Oncomine TCR Beta short-read assay. TCRdb analysed the PCR reads with MiXCR anew, one entry per CDR3 protein. Of a few thousand distinct CDR3 sequences listed, approximately 19% are singletons. This TCR came from a human donor who had recovered from COVID-19. The sequenced material came from CD4+ T cells from blood, cultured in vitro. This chain connects TRBV6-1 to TRBJ1-5; no firm D call. CDR3: CASSEGNQPQHF. As DNA, the CDR3 is TGTGCCAGCAGTGAAGGCAATCAGCCCCAGCATTTT.